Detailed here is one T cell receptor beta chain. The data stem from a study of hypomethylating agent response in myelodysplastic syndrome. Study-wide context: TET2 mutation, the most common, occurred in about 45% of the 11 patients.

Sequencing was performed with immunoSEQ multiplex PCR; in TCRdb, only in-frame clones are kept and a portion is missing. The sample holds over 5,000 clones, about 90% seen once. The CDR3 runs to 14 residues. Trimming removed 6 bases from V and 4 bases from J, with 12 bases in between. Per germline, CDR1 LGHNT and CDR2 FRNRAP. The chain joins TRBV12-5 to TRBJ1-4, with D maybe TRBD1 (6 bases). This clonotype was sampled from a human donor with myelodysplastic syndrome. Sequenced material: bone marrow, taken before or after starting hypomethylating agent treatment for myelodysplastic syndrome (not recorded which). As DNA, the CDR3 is TGTGCTAGTGGACATGGACAGCTTAATGAAAAACTGTTTTTT. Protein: CASGHGQLNEKLFF.